One sample yielded the 5 T cell receptor beta chains listed below, sequenced in a study of blood T cell repertoires in COVID-19 (dated by TCRdb to 2020 to 2022). The library was generated by the immunoSEQ multiplex PCR assay. The clones in this table, taken by TCRdb from immuneACCESS, are in-frame only. Not every clone is retained; where verified, under half of the shortfall comes from an unresolved V gene, and the cause of the rest is unknown. The sample table lists 300,000 to 400,000 clones, approximately 88% of them with a count of one. Around 0.91% of the sample is held by the ten biggest clonotypes. Sequencing was performed on PBMCs or T cells enriched from blood (not recorded which). The source of these receptors is a young woman with acute COVID-19.

The chain couples TRBV27 to TRBJ1-4; 7 bases line up with TRBD1. Unmatched junction bases numbered 3, after V lost 5 bases and J lost 3 bases. CDR1 is MNHEY, CDR2 SMNVEV, per germline (reference sequence). This CDR3 spans 14 amino acids. For the CDR3, the DNA is TGTGCCAGCAGTGATCAGGGGGCTAATGAAAAACTGTTTTTT. Protein: CASSDQGANEKLFF.

The V gene is TRBV12-5, the J gene TRBJ2-5; no clear D gene. This CDR3 has 15 amino acids. Trimming removed 0 bases from V and 5 bases from J, with 13 bases in between. Germline CDR1 and CDR2: LGHNT and FRNRAP. Written as DNA, the CDR3 is TGTGCTAGTGGTTTGGTACTATTGGGTCCGGAGACCCAGTACTTC. It specifies CASGLVLLGPETQYF.

The rearrangement links TRBV21-1 to TRBJ1-2; TRBD1, the table's D call, was not compared with the DNA. TRBV21-1 is reported as a pseudogene. This CDR3 has 15 residues. CDR3 amino acids: CASSKAGQGVNGYTF. CDR3 sequence (DNA): TGTGCCAGCAGCAAAGCGGGCCAGGGCGTCAATGGCTACACCTTC.

The J gene is TRBJ1-2, the V gene TRBV10-3; D gene ambiguous. Germline values: CDR1 ENHRY, CDR2 SYGVKD. Deletions cut 0 bases from V and 4 bases from J, with 15 bases between. The CDR3 contains 16 residues. As DNA, the CDR3 is TGTGCCATCAGTGAGTCTGTCCAGACAACGGCCTATGGCTACACCTTC. It yields the protein CAISESVQTTAYGYTF.

V and J are TRBV19 and TRBJ2-1; 8 bases fit TRBD1. Germline V gene lookup returns CDR1 LNHDA and CDR2 SQIVND (reference sequence). V was pared by 6 bases and J by 0 bases, with 7 bases of the junction left unmatched. CDR3 length: 16 residues. This CDR3 reads CASSGRQGASYNEQFF. CDR3 coding DNA: TGTGCCAGTAGCGGTCGGCAGGGGGCCTCCTACAATGAGCAGTTCTTC.